These T cell receptor beta chains were read from a single sample in a study of blood T cell repertoires in COVID-19. Clones were sequenced by immunoSEQ multiplex PCR, and TCRdb holds only the in-frame ones, with some missing. The table lists around 210,000 clones, more than 70% of them singletons, with about 18% in the top ten. Material: peripheral blood. The source is a man over 45 with COVID-19, enrolled during active disease. Both conserved end residues are trimmed from each CDR3. The order of the fields is clone size, V gene, CDR3 protein. Some rows mark clone size as missing; the rest say once, few, many or name a class of expanded clone.

clone size: NA; V gene: TRBV27; CDR3 protein: ASSVSDHSYNEQF
clone size: NA; V gene: TRBV7-9; CDR3 protein: ASSLLRADYGYT
clone size: NA; V gene: TRBV5-6; CDR3 protein: ASSPDRGLQETQY
clone size: NA; V gene: TRBV11-3; CDR3 protein: ASSLVRDTEAF
clone size: NA; V gene: TRBV29-1; CDR3 protein: SVRQGTADTQY
clone size: NA; V gene: TRBV6-5; CDR3 protein: ASRNPGLEPYEQY
clone size: NA; V gene: TRBV3-1/TRBV3-2; CDR3 protein: ASSQDGGARANTGELF
clone size: NA; V gene: TRBV3-1/TRBV3-2; CDR3 protein: ASSQDLRQGVTDTQY
clone size: many; V gene: TRBV27; CDR3 protein: ASPRTDATNEKLF
clone size: NA; V gene: TRBV5-4; CDR3 protein: ASSLGLADTDTQY
clone size: NA; V gene: TRBV19; CDR3 protein: ASSMSGQGAGQETQY
clone size: NA; V gene: TRBV7-9; CDR3 protein: ASSSRKPTNEKLF
clone size: NA; V gene: TRBV2; CDR3 protein: ASSPPGQTNNYGYT
clone size: once; V gene: TRBV7-2; CDR3 protein: ASREIGLAGFNEQF
clone size: many; V gene: TRBV13; CDR3 protein: ASSGQGLVETDTQY
clone size: NA; V gene: TRBV12-5; CDR3 protein: ASGPTVGEETQY
clone size: NA; V gene: TRBV18; CDR3 protein: ASSPQDTPNTEAF
clone size: NA; V gene: TRBV2; CDR3 protein: ASSEGQGYSYEQY
clone size: NA; V gene: TRBV11-2; CDR3 protein: ASSLSAGYNEQF
clone size: NA; V gene: TRBV7-9; CDR3 protein: ASSFQIGTEAF
clone size: NA; V gene: TRBV5-1; CDR3 protein: ASIGGGISSYNEQF
clone size: NA; V gene: TRBV19; CDR3 protein: ASSWKGQNDQPQH
clone size: NA; V gene: TRBV24-1; CDR3 protein: ATSGTEQDTQY
clone size: NA; V gene: TRBV15; CDR3 protein: ATSRGPGQGSSNQPQH